Below, one T cell receptor (beta chain) is given with its context. This CDR3 region has 14 residues. V shed 10 bases and J 7 bases; nucleotides not matched to a gene: 4. Germline V gives CDR1 SGHVS, CDR2 FNYEAQ. Amplification yielded TCR beta CDR3 regions, with RNA transcripts as the source. TCR CDR3 underwent first-round RT-PCR with the HTBI primer set. TCRdb processed the multiplex PCR reads anew with MiXCR; each CDR3 protein has one entry. The table includes fewer than 650,000 distinct CDR3 sequences, roughly 45% detected once. The data originate from a study of T cells in Graves' hyperthyroidism and ophthalmopathy. In making diagnoses, clinical symptoms, serum thyroxine and TRAb, thyroid ultrasound and orbital computed tomography were all used.

The sample comprised peripheral blood or thyroid tissue (not recorded which). This receptor was identified in an adult woman with Graves' disease, either hyperthyroidism or ophthalmopathy (not recorded which). The rearrangement joins TRBV7-6 to TRBJ2-2; TRBD2 matches at 15 bases. As DNA, the CDR3 is TGTGCCACTAAGGGACTAGCGGGAGGCGGGGAGCTGTTTTTT. As protein: CATKGLAGGGELFF. The variable domain in full, with the rest retrieved from reference TRBV7-6 and TRBJ2-2, is GAGVSQSPRYKVTKRGQDVALRCDPISGHVSLYWYRQALGQGPEFLTYFNYEAQQDKSGLPNDRFSAERPEGSISTLTIQRTEQRDSAMYRCATKGLAGGGELFFGEGSRLTVL.